The rows below give T cell receptor beta chains drawn from one sample of a study of shared T cell receptors in the human thymus. Only in-frame clones appear in the TCRdb table, and some are missing; sequencing was by immunoSEQ multiplex PCR. This table has roughly 500,000 clones, 75% to 80% appearing once. These data also featured in a second study, about human thymus T cells.

The specimen was thymocytes. The receptors come from a boy in the first two years of life with a congenital heart defect. Both conserved end residues are part of each CDR3. The D gene is left open where the match is weak. Clone size appears in some rows only: once, few, many, or a class for an expanded clone.

TRBV29-1	.	TRBJ1-2	.	CSVQTGYKNRSYGYTF	TGCAGCGTGCAAACAGGGTACAAAAACCGGAGTTATGGCTACACCTTC
TRBV27	.	TRBJ2-7	.	CASRGGGEQYF	TGTGCCAGCAGGGGGGGAGGCGAGCAGTACTTC
TRBV19	TRBD1	TRBJ2-7	few	CASSRDRDTHEQYF	TGTGCCAGTAGTAGGGACAGGGACACCCACGAGCAGTACTTC
TRBV27	.	TRBJ2-1	once	CASDPSRSGVLSSYNEQFF	TGTGCCAGCGACCCTAGCAGGTCAGGGGTCCTTAGCTCCTACAATGAGCAGTTCTTC
TRBV28	.	TRBJ2-2	.	CASSLHGGQGWSTGELFF	TGTGCCAGCAGTCTCCATGGAGGGCAGGGATGGAGCACCGGGGAGCTGTTTTTT
TRBV7-6	TRBD2	TRBJ2-5	.	CASSTRTSGRTKETQYF	TGTGCCAGCAGCACAAGGACTAGCGGGAGGACTAAAGAGACCCAGTACTTC
TRBV4-2	TRBD1	TRBJ1-1	.	CASGVTGYEAFF	TGTGCCAGCGGGGTGACAGGGTATGAAGCTTTCTTT
TRBV9	TRBD2	TRBJ2-7	.	CASSARGTSGIHEQYF	TGTGCCAGCAGCGCAAGGGGGACTAGCGGGATCCACGAGCAGTACTTC
TRBV27	TRBD2	TRBJ2-1	.	CASSQKVGVTSGGTQFF	TGTGCCAGCAGCCAAAAGGTGGGGGTTACTAGCGGGGGTACTCAGTTCTTC
TRBV6-4	TRBD2	TRBJ2-1	.	CASSRTSGLYNEQFF	TGTGCCAGCAGTAGGACTAGCGGACTCTACAATGAGCAGTTCTTC
TRBV29-1	.	TRBJ2-3	.	CSVGGEPGTDTQYF	TGCAGCGTCGGGGGAGAGCCTGGGACAGATACGCAGTATTTT
TRBV10-3	.	TRBJ1-3	.	CAIRSSGIPGNTIYF	TGTGCCATCAGATCCTCGGGGATACCTGGAAACACCATATATTTT
TRBV29-1	.	TRBJ2-3	.	CSVGYRGTDTQYF	TGCAGCGTTGGCTACAGGGGCACAGATACGCAGTATTTT
TRBV6-5	.	TRBJ2-2	.	CASSYSYTGELFF	TGTGCCAGCAGTTACTCCTATACCGGGGAGCTGTTTTTT
TRBV10-3	TRBD2	TRBJ2-7	.	CATGSGAYEQYF	TGTGCCACGGGCAGCGGGGCCTACGAGCAGTACTTC
TRBV7-8	TRBD1	TRBJ2-7	.	CASNLALSGGQYEQYF	TGTGCCAGCAACCTAGCCCTATCAGGGGGCCAGTACGAGCAGTACTTC
TRBV10-3	.	TRBJ2-5	.	CAISDAETQYF	TGTGCCATCAGTGATGCGGAGACCCAGTACTTC
TRBV19	TRBD2	TRBJ2-2	.	CASIQRERPGELFF	TGTGCCAGTATCCAGCGGGAGAGGCCCGGGGAGCTGTTTTTT
TRBV20-1	.	TRBJ1-1	.	CSARVREMAFF	TGCAGTGCTAGAGTTCGGGAGATGGCTTTCTTT
TRBV29-1	TRBD2	TRBJ2-1	.	CSVRTSGGMSYNEQFF	TGCAGCGTGCGGACTAGCGGGGGCATGTCCTACAATGAGCAGTTCTTC
TRBV12-5	.	TRBJ1-3	.	CASGPPVGNTIYF	TGTGCTAGTGGTCCCCCGGTCGGAAACACCATATATTTT
TRBV28	.	TRBJ2-6	.	CASSLGSQRNTSGANVLTF	TGTGCCAGCAGTTTGGGCAGCCAACGAAATACTTCTGGGGCCAACGTCCTGACTTTC
TRBV6-1	.	TRBJ1-5	.	CASTGTKNQPQHF	TGTGCCAGCACTGGGACAAAAAATCAGCCCCAGCATTTT
TRBV15	TRBD2	TRBJ2-1	.	CATSRPGLDNNEQFF	TGTGCCACCAGCAGACCGGGACTAGACAACAATGAGCAGTTCTTC
TRBV6-5	.	TRBJ1-2	once	CASRGTSRGGYTF	TGTGCCAGCAGGGGAACCTCTAGGGGGGGCTACACCTTC
TRBV5-1	TRBD2	TRBJ2-3	.	CASSLEGEAGAWTDTQYF	TGCGCCAGCAGCTTGGAGGGGGAAGCGGGAGCTTGGACAGATACGCAGTATTTT
TRBV4-3	TRBD2	TRBJ2-2	.	CASSQGPSGSPAGELFF	TGCGCCAGCAGCCAAGGGCCTAGCGGGAGTCCGGCCGGGGAGCTGTTTTTT
TRBV30	.	TRBJ1-1	.	CAWRAIYSPLGRLLTEAFF	TGTGCCTGGAGGGCGATATACTCCCCCCTGGGGCGGTTACTCACTGAAGCTTTCTTT
TRBV4-2	.	TRBJ1-2	once	CAARGGLLYGYTF	TGTGCCGCGCGGGGGGGACTCCTCTATGGCTACACCTTC
TRBV27	.	TRBJ1-2	.	CASSRLHYGYTF	TGTGCCAGCAGTCGACTCCACTATGGCTACACCTTC
TRBV18	.	TRBJ2-3	.	CASSPEGASTDTQYF	TGTGCCAGCTCACCCGAAGGAGCTAGCACAGATACGCAGTATTTT
TRBV5-1	TRBD2	TRBJ2-3	.	CASSLAGGSDTQYF	TGCGCCAGCAGTTTGGCGGGAGGGTCCGATACGCAGTATTTT
TRBV12-5	.	TRBJ2-1	.	CASGLVTGLVNEQFF	TGTGCTAGTGGTTTGGTAACGGGGTTGGTCAATGAGCAGTTCTTC
TRBV30	.	TRBJ1-2	few	CAWREGQRYGYTF	TGTGCCTGGAGGGAAGGACAGAGATATGGCTACACCTTC
TRBV29-1	TRBD2	TRBJ2-2	.	CSVAGGPNTGELFF	TGCAGCGTTGCGGGAGGACCGAACACCGGGGAGCTGTTTTTT
TRBV4-1	.	TRBJ1-1	.	CASSQPTRELTEAFF	TGCGCCAGCAGCCAGCCAACGAGGGAACTCACTGAAGCTTTCTTT
TRBV5-6	.	TRBJ2-2	few	CASSLGRGKDTGELFF	TGTGCCAGCAGCTTGGGTAGGGGGAAGGACACCGGGGAGCTGTTTTTT
TRBV7-6	TRBD2	TRBJ2-1	once	CASSSTSGNRASSYNEQFF	TGTGCCAGCAGCTCGACTAGCGGGAACCGGGCGAGTTCCTACAATGAGCAGTTCTTC
TRBV7-2	.	TRBJ1-5	few	CASSSERTDVNQPQHF	TGTGCCAGCAGCTCCGAGCGGACAGACGTCAATCAGCCCCAGCATTTT
TRBV6-1	.	TRBJ2-5	.	CASSELQGETQYF	TGTGCCAGCAGTGAACTACAGGGCGAGACCCAGTACTTC
TRBV19	TRBD2	TRBJ2-2	.	CASSIESSGRRSHGELFF	TGTGCCAGTAGTATTGAGTCTAGCGGGAGGAGGTCCCACGGGGAGCTGTTTTTT
TRBV20-1	.	TRBJ1-1	.	CSAHRDGAFF	TGCAGTGCGCACAGGGACGGAGCTTTCTTT
TRBV7-9	.	TRBJ2-3	.	CASSYLDRFTDTQYF	TGTGCCAGCAGCTATCTTGACAGGTTCACAGATACGCAGTATTTT
TRBV30	TRBD1	TRBJ1-1	.	CAWTPRDRGMNTEAFF	TGTGCCTGGACTCCCCGGGACAGGGGTATGAACACTGAAGCTTTCTTT
TRBV25-1	TRBD1	TRBJ2-2	.	CASSESPGQGINTGELFF	TGTGCCAGCAGTGAATCCCCAGGACAGGGGATCAACACCGGGGAGCTGTTTTTT
TRBV6-6	TRBD2	TRBJ2-7	.	CASSYGLAGAIYEQYF	TGTGCCAGCAGTTACGGGCTAGCGGGAGCTATCTACGAGCAGTACTTC
TRBV30	TRBD1	TRBJ1-1	few	CAWRETGGDTEAFF	TGTGCCTGGAGAGAGACAGGGGGTGACACTGAAGCTTTCTTT
TRBV5-1	TRBD1	TRBJ1-3	.	CASSFLPGQGPKSSGNTIYF	TGCGCCAGCAGCTTCCTACCGGGACAGGGCCCCAAGAGCTCTGGAAACACCATATATTTT
TRBV27	TRBD2	TRBJ2-7	.	CASSFSGQASSYEQYF	TGTGCCAGCAGTTTTAGCGGGCAGGCGAGCTCCTACGAGCAGTACTTC
TRBV7-3	TRBD2	TRBJ2-7	.	CASSLNGAPSGRNNEQYF	TGTGCCAGCAGCTTAAACGGGGCCCCTAGCGGGAGGAACAACGAGCAGTACTTC
TRBV6-1	TRBD1	TRBJ2-7	.	CASSEEGTGASYEQYF	TGTGCCAGCAGTGAAGAGGGGACAGGGGCATCCTACGAGCAGTACTTC
TRBV5-4	TRBD1	TRBJ2-7	.	CASSGGGTGKSPSYEQYF	TGTGCCAGCAGCGGGGGCGGGACAGGGAAATCCCCCTCCTACGAGCAGTACTTC